Listed here are 5 T cell receptor beta chains from one sample, sequenced in a study of human T cells and chemical hapten exposure (dated by TCRdb to the early 2020s). The library was obtained by RACE. TCRdb names NextSeq 500 as the instrument used. TCRdb handled the public reads itself, with Q25 trimming in fastp and clone calling in MiXCR, and kept productive beta chains. Every entry covers one CDR3 protein and lists the most common genes and DNA from its rows. Within this sample are just over 95,000 distinct CDR3 sequences, with around 25% of them counted one time only. The biggest ten clones account for under 13% of the sample. Reading the label with the study, this specimen's time point is: patch test 3, about 24 weeks after DPC sensitization. In light of the paper, this sample's treatment or condition label describes: therapeutic diphenylcyclopropenone sensitization with weekly scalp DPC. Specimen: whole blood, collected in connection with sensitization to the hapten diphenylcyclopropenone (DPC). Receptor source: a man in his forties with alopecia areata. Some clones in this sample may be carry-over from other donors' samples.

The chain is built from TRBV28 and TRBJ2-4; either TRBD1 or TRBD2 may supply D (5 bases each). The CDR3 runs to 11 residues. CDR1 is MDHEN and CDR2 is SYDVKM in the germline V gene. With 6 bases removed from V and 7 bases from J, the gap between germline ends came to 7 bases. The CDR3 sequence is CASSWDNIQYF. As DNA, the CDR3 is TGTGCCAGCAGCTGGGACAACATTCAGTACTTC.

The rearrangement uses TRBV28 and TRBJ2-7; 9 nucleotides agree with TRBD1. The CDR3 loop spans 16 amino acids. The J segment lost 2 bases and the V segment lost 1 base, leaving 6 bases of the junction unmatched. From germline, CDR1 is MDHEN and CDR2 SYDVKM. CDR3 loop: CASSLSLGTGTYEQYF. Here the CDR3 DNA reads TGTGCCAGCAGTTTATCCCTCGGGACAGGGACCTACGAGCAGTACTTC.

This clonotype appeared a few times. The CDR3 region has the DNA TGTGCCAGCAGCCGGACAGGACTCAACACCGGGGAGCTGTTTTTT. Translating it yields CASSRTGLNTGELFF. The chain joins TRBV7-8 to TRBJ2-2, with 7 bases that match TRBD1. Per the germline V gene, CDR1 is SGHVS and CDR2 is FQNEAQ. This CDR3 contains 15 residues. V lost 5 bases and J lost 2; bases outside the gene matches: 5.

The CDR3 DNA reads TGTGCCAGCAGTTTGCTGGGTAGGAGAGAGGGGCAGTTCTTC. Residues: CASSLLGRREGQFF. This sequence joins TRBV28 and TRBJ2-1; weak D call: TRBD2 (5 bases). CDR1 and CDR2 from the germline V gene are MDHEN and SYDVKM. This CDR3 comprises 14 residues. V lost 3 bases to trimming and J lost 12 bases, with 18 bases between them.

On this clonotype itself: Given a much more abundant clone one base away, this may be a read error. The chain employs TRBV5-1 and TRBJ2-3; TRBD1 or TRBD2 may be the D gene (5 bases each). The CDR3 covers 14 residues. Germline V gene sequence: CDR1 SGHRS, CDR2 YFSETQ. V lost 0 bases and J 3 bases, leaving 8 bases between the germline ends. The CDR3 DNA sequence: TGCGCCAGCAGCTTGGACAGGACTACAGATACGCAGTATTTT. The encoded protein is CASSLDRTTDTQYF.